Below, one TCR beta chain is given with its context. The table came from immunoSEQ multiplex PCR; TCRdb's copy has only in-frame clones and leaves some out. Of roughly 80,000 clones in the sample, 85% to 95% were seen once. From germline, CDR1 is ENHRY and CDR2 SYGVKD. The CDR3 covers 13 residues. V was pared by 4 bases and J by 5 bases, with 4 bases of the junction left unmatched. The data derive from a study of control samples from healthy donors and cancer patients. This clonotype originated in a woman aged 55-70 years in good health. The source material was blood. The V and J genes are TRBV10-3 and TRBJ1-1, with 7 bases that match TRBD1. The CDR3 sequence is CAISGQGKTEAFF. The CDR3 bases are TGTGCCATCAGTGGACAGGGCAAGACTGAAGCTTTCTTT.